These 8 T cell receptor beta chains came from one sample sequenced in a study of PD-1 blockade in classical Hodgkin lymphoma. TCRdb's table, derived via immunoSEQ multiplex PCR, lists solely in-frame clones and lacks some. The sample carries 70,000 or so clones, about 93% recorded once. The time point denotes: newly diagnosed, previously untreated cHL patient sample. The sample consisted of peripheral blood mononuclear cells (PBMCs). Receptor source: a human donor with classical Hodgkin lymphoma.

J is TRBJ2-1 and V is TRBV7-2, with D uncertain. Germline V gene lookup returns CDR1 SGHTA and CDR2 FQGNSA. The CDR3 consists of 16 residues. V was pared by 0 bases and J by 1 base, with 10 bases between. The CDR3 region is CASSLAAANSYNEQFF. The DNA of the CDR3 is TGTGCCAGCAGCTTAGCGGCAGCGAATTCCTACAATGAGCAGTTCTTC.

CDR3 protein: CATSRVGAGAPGELFF. DNA of the CDR3: TGTGCCACCAGCAGAGTAGGGGCGGGGGCCCCCGGGGAGCTGTTTTTT. The chain links TRBV15 to TRBJ2-2; TRBD2 is a possible D gene (7 bases). Per the germline V gene, CDR1 is LNHNV and CDR2 is YYDKDF (reference sequence). This CDR3 has 16 residues. Trimming took off 1 base at V and 6 bases at J, with 15 bases between the two ends.

This clone has a single count. The V call is TRBV10-3, the J call TRBJ2-7; 11 bases align to TRBD2. The CDR3 runs to 16 residues. In germline, CDR1 is ENHRY, CDR2 SYGVKD. The J segment lost 0 bases and the V segment lost 9 bases, leaving 10 bases of the junction unmatched. CDR3 coding DNA: TGTGCCATGGCCCGTACCGGGACTAGCGGCTCCTACGAGCAGTACTTC. It translates to CAMARTGTSGSYEQYF.

The chain is built from TRBV19 and TRBJ1-6; perhaps TRBD1 as D (5 bases). The CDR3 contains 16 residues. Trimming stripped 7 bases from V and 7 bases from J, with 20 bases between. Per the germline V gene, CDR1 is LNHDA and CDR2 is SQIVND (reference sequence). The CDR3 protein is CASTLGVGPKNSPLHF. CDR3 in DNA: TGTGCCAGTACTCTGGGAGTGGGACCCAAAAATTCACCCCTCCACTTT.

V gene TRBV19 combines with J gene TRBJ2-2, with D possibly TRBD2 on 5 matching bases. From germline, CDR1 is LNHDA and CDR2 SQIVND (reference sequence). V was trimmed by 10 bases and J by 7 bases, leaving 22 bases between them. This CDR3 is 15 amino acids long. CDR3 bases: TGTGCCACCCTAGGTGCGTGGAGGATTGGCGGGGAGCTGTTTTTT. Its protein product is CATLGAWRIGGELFF.

V usage is TRBV19 and J usage is TRBJ2-5, with D unresolved. This CDR3 is built from 14 residues. The germline V and J ends were trimmed by 6 bases and 5 bases, with 16 bases remaining between them. Looked up from germline, CDR1 is LNHDA and CDR2 is SQIVND (reference sequence). CDR3 sequence reads: CASRNLPGRETQYF. CDR3 DNA: TGTGCCAGTAGAAACCTTCCCGGCAGGGAGACCCAGTACTTC.

The chain is built from TRBV27 and TRBJ2-1; D gene uncertain. The CDR3 is 14 amino acids. Trimming pared 2 bases from V and 8 bases from J, leaving 13 bases between. Germline V lookup: CDR1 MNHEY, CDR2 SMNVEV (reference sequence). The CDR3 reads CASSLLVASHEQFF. The CDR3 DNA follows: TGTGCCAGCAGTTTACTGGTAGCTTCCCATGAGCAGTTCTTC.

The rearrangement joins TRBV6-6 to TRBJ1-5; D is unresolved. This CDR3 is built from 14 residues. V lost 10 bases and J lost 0, with 13 bases in between. Germline-derived CDR1 and CDR2 are MNHNY and SVGAGI (reference sequence). The CDR3 DNA follows: TGTGCCATCCAGGACCCTTATAGCAATCAGCCCCAGCATTTT. The encoded protein is CAIQDPYSNQPQHF.